The 8 T cell receptor beta chains presented below share a single source sample, sequenced in a study of blood T cell repertoires in COVID-19. Data came from immunoSEQ multiplex PCR; TCRdb stores just in-frame clones and leaves some out. The sample has about 190,000 clones, approximately 80% seen once. The sequenced sample consisted of peripheral blood. The receptors were gathered from a man in his fifties who had recovered from COVID-19.

This clone was picked up a small number of times. The V gene is TRBV14, the J gene TRBJ2-6; 8 bases map to TRBD1. V was pared by 4 bases and J by 0 bases, with 8 bases of the junction left unmatched. Germline CDR1 reads SGHDN; CDR2 reads FVKESK. The CDR3 length is 18 residues. In DNA, the CDR3 is TGTGCCAGCAGCCTCATGGGACAGGCCCGCTCTGGGGCCAACGTCCTGACTTTC. Translated: CASSLMGQARSGANVLTF.

The chain uses TRBV2 and TRBJ2-1, with D unresolved. The V end lost 5 bases, the J end lost 4 bases, and 6 bases lay between the germline ends. Per the germline V gene, CDR1 is SNHLY and CDR2 is FYNNEI. CDR3 size: 12 residues. Written as DNA, the CDR3 is TGTGCCAGCAGTAATGAGTACAATGAGCAGTTCTTC. This gives the protein CASSNEYNEQFF.

V and J are TRBV19 and TRBJ2-4; 12 bases match TRBD1. V shed 8 bases and J 8 bases; nucleotides not matched to a gene: 10. CDR1 is LNHDA, CDR2 SQIVND, per germline (reference sequence). The CDR3 contains 15 residues. CDR3 residues: CASSGQGAGTDIQYF. The CDR3 bases are TGTGCCAGTTCGGGACAGGGGGCGGGTACGGACATTCAGTACTTC.

A few counts support this clone. The gene calls are TRBV5-1 and TRBJ1-3; perhaps TRBD1 as D (5 bases). The CDR3 has 15 residues. Trimming stripped 1 base from V and 0 bases from J, with 8 bases between. Germline CDR1 reads SGHRS; CDR2 reads YFSETQ. CDR3 nucleotide sequence: TGCGCCAGCAGCTTGACAGGTGCCTCTGGAAACACCATATATTTT. This sequence encodes CASSLTGASGNTIYF.

This rearrangement joins TRBV3-1 (or the pseudogene TRBV3-2) to TRBJ2-1, with D possibly being TRBD2 (5 bases). From germline, CDR1 is LGHDT and CDR2 YNNKEL (reference sequence). This CDR3 spans 14 amino acids. The V gene lost 6 bases and the J gene lost 0 bases, with 9 bases spanning the gap. The CDR3 is CASRRGISYNEQFF. CDR3 in DNA: TGTGCCAGCAGACGGGGTATCTCCTACAATGAGCAGTTCTTC.

This clone has only a few counts. The CDR3 coding sequence is TGTGCCAGCAGCCGGGGGGACCCGAATAATTCACCCCTCCACTTT. Its translation: CASSRGDPNNSPLHF. This sequence joins TRBV6-2 or TRBV6-3 and TRBJ1-6, with D possibly matching TRBD1 (5 bases). With 6 bases removed from V and 5 bases from J, the gap between germline ends came to 14 bases. The CDR3 has 15 residues. Germline V lookup: CDR1 MNHEY, CDR2 SVGEGT.

The chain recombines TRBV5-1 with TRBJ2-2, with 10 nucleotides matching TRBD2. The CDR3 spans 16 residues. Germline assignment: CDR1 SGHRS and CDR2 YFSETQ. Trimming cost V 1 base and J 1 base; bases outside gene matches: 1. CDR3 DNA sequence: TGCGCCAGCAGCTTGAGGACTAGCGGGAACACCGGGGAGCTGTTTTTT. Its protein product is CASSLRTSGNTGELFF.

V usage is TRBV9 and J usage is TRBJ2-1; TRBD2 matches 11 bases. This CDR3 is built from 18 residues. The J segment lost 2 bases and the V segment lost 0 bases, leaving 7 bases of the junction unmatched. Per the germline V gene, CDR1 is SGDLS and CDR2 is YYNGEE. The CDR3 nucleotides are TGTGCCAGCAGCGTAGGACTAGCGGGAAGTAGTACCTACAATGAGCAGTTCTTC. Protein sequence: CASSVGLAGSSTYNEQFF.